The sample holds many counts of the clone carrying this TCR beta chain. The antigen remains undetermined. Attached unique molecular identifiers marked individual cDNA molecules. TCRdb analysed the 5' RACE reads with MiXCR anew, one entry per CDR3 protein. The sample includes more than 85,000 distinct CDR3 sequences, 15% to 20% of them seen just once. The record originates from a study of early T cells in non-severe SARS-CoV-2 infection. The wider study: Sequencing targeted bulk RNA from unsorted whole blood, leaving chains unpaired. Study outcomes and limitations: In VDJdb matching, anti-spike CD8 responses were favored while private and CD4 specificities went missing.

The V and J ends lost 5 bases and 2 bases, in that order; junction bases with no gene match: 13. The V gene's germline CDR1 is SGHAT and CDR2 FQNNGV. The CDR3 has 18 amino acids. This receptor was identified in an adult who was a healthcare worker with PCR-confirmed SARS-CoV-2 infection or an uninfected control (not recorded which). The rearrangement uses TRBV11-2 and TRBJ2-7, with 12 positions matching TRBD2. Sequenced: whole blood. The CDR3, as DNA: TGTGCCAGCAGCCCTAAACGACTCGGACTAGCGGGAACCTACGAGCAGTACTTC. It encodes CASSPKRLGLAGTYEQYF.